The 13 T cell receptor beta chains below all came from one sample that was sequenced in a study of cytotoxic CD8 clonotypes in ibrutinib-treated CLL (dated by TCRdb to about 2021). The label giving this sample's time point can be read as: about a year on ibrutinib. Library prep was done by the immunoSEQ multiplex PCR assay. The table comes from immuneACCESS by way of TCRdb, which keeps in-frame sequences with V and J called. Part of the clones is missing from these tables; in studies checked, under half for an unresolved V gene and the rest for unknown reasons. For this sample the table gives over 120,000 clones, of which around three quarters were detected only once. The ten largest make up about 13% of the sample. The starting material was PBMCs, obtained after 12 months of ibrutinib treatment. Receptors were obtained from a human donor with chronic lymphocytic leukemia.

The gene calls are TRBV19 and TRBJ2-5, with 8 bases identical to TRBD2. Germline V gives CDR1 LNHDA, CDR2 SQIVND (reference sequence). V shed 10 bases, J shed 5 bases, and the junction held 18 bases outside the gene matches. This CDR3 region has 16 residues. The CDR3 loop is CATKGTTAGEGETQYF. CDR3 nucleotide sequence: TGTGCCACAAAAGGGACCACAGCGGGAGAAGGCGAGACCCAGTACTTC. The whole variable domain, remainder taken from reference TRBV19 and TRBJ2-5, is DGGITQSPKYLFRKEGQNVTLSCEQNLNHDAMYWYRQDPGQGLRLIYYSQIVNDFQKGDIAEGYSVSREKKESFPLTVTSAQKNPTAFYLCATKGTTAGEGETQYFGPGTRLLVL.

This clone was seen a handful of times. V and J are TRBV27 and TRBJ1-4; D not certain. The CDR3 sequence is 15 residues long. Trimming cost V 6 bases and J 5 bases, with 16 bases left between them. Germline CDR1 is MNHEY and CDR2 is SMNVEV (reference sequence). The CDR3 nucleotides are TGTGCCAGCAGCTTCGCCGCGGGAGCAAATGAAAAACTGTTTTTT. Amino acid sequence: CASSFAAGANEKLFF.

The count of this clone is one. The chain couples TRBV2 to TRBJ2-7, with TRBD1 matching over 9 bases. Germline CDR1 is SNHLY and CDR2 is FYNNEI. V lost 8 bases to trimming and J lost 4 bases; unmatched junction nucleotides: 15. This CDR3 comprises 16 residues. CDR3 loop: CASRDLTGGGGYEQYF. CDR3 DNA sequence: TGTGCCAGCCGAGACCTAACAGGGGGCGGGGGATACGAGCAGTACTTC.

This chain connects TRBV7-2 to TRBJ2-5, with 10 bases matching TRBD2. J gave up 0 bases and V 5 bases, and 6 bases lay outside the gene matches. The CDR3 has 16 residues. CDR1 is SGHTA and CDR2 is FQGNSA in the germline V gene. Here the CDR3 DNA reads TGTGCCAGCAGCCCACTAGCGGGACCGTACCAAGAGACCCAGTACTTC. This codes for CASSPLAGPYQETQYF.

The V call is TRBV5-4, the J call TRBJ2-1, with 8 bases aligning to TRBD1. Germline V lookup: CDR1 SGHNT, CDR2 YYREEE (reference sequence). The CDR3 extends over 14 amino acids. V trimming: 0 bases; J trimming: 8 bases; junction bases outside the gene matches: 4. DNA of the CDR3: TGTGCCAGCAGCTTGGGCCAGGGGGCCTATGAGCAGTTCTTC. This translates into CASSLGQGAYEQFF.

The chain has TRBV28 and TRBJ1-3, with D hard to call. Between the trimmed V and J ends, which lost 6 bases and 0 bases, there was a span of 9 bases. The germline CDR1 and CDR2 sequences are MDHEN and SYDVKM. The CDR3 loop spans 14 amino acids. CDR3 sequence: CASRLTSSGNTIYF. For the CDR3, the DNA is TGTGCCAGCAGACTGACGAGCTCTGGAAACACCATATATTTT.

This clone was picked up many times. The V call is TRBV6-4, the J call TRBJ2-6; D possibly matches TRBD1 or TRBD2 (5 bases each). Germline V CDR1 and CDR2: MRHNA, SNTAGT. The CDR3 is 15 amino acids. V shed 0 bases and J shed 2 bases, with 5 bases lying between them. CDR3 residues: CASSDSGAGANVLTF. The CDR3 DNA sequence: TGTGCCAGCAGTGACTCGGGGGCTGGGGCCAACGTCCTGACTTTC.

J is TRBJ2-7 and V is TRBV7-6, with no clear D. Trimming cost V 5 bases and J 2 bases, with 10 bases left between them. Per germline, CDR1 SGHVS and CDR2 FNYEAQ. This CDR3 comprises 13 residues. CDR3 DNA: TGTGCCAGCAGCCCTGTCGCAACCTACGAGCAGTACTTC. Encoded protein: CASSPVATYEQYF.

This chain connects TRBV7-9 to TRBJ2-1; D perhaps matches TRBD2 (6 bases). The CDR3 covers 11 residues. Trimming pared 4 bases from V and 12 bases from J, leaving 10 bases between. Per germline, CDR1 SEHNR and CDR2 FQNEAQ (reference sequence). The CDR3 region is CASSSRGRQFF. The CDR3 region has the DNA TGTGCCAGCAGCTCGCGGGGAAGGCAGTTCTTC.

This clone was seen a handful of times. This chain uses TRBV27 with TRBJ2-1; D could derive from TRBD1 or TRBD2 (6 bases each). The CDR3 is 14 amino acids. The V gene lost 6 bases and the J gene lost 7 bases, with 16 bases spanning the gap. Per germline, CDR1 MNHEY and CDR2 SMNVEV (reference sequence). As DNA, the CDR3 is TGTGCCAGCAGCAGACTAGAAGGGGGGAATGAGCAGTTCTTC. The encoded protein is CASSRLEGGNEQFF.

The rearrangement links TRBV11-2 to TRBJ2-7; D is unclear. CDR3 length equals 14 residues. Trimming removed 4 bases at V and 3 bases at J, with 13 bases between. Germline CDR1 and CDR2: SGHAT and FQNNGV. DNA for the CDR3: TGTGCCAGCAGCTCCCTACAGAGAATCTACGAGCAGTACTTC. This sequence encodes CASSSLQRIYEQYF.

With respect to this clone: Other DNA sequences in the same sample also yield this CDR3. This chain links TRBV2 with TRBJ2-7, with 9 nucleotides matching TRBD2. Germline values: CDR1 SNHLY, CDR2 FYNNEI. V lost 6 bases to trimming and J lost 2 bases; unmatched junction nucleotides: 8. The CDR3 has 15 amino acids. The CDR3 coding sequence is TGTGCCAGCAGCCCTGGGCTAGCGGGAACCTACGAGCAGTACTTC. Translated: CASSPGLAGTYEQYF.

This clone has just a few counts. The chain employs TRBV27 and TRBJ2-1; TRBD2 might be the D (5 bases). The CDR3 runs 12 residues. The ends were cut back, 5 bases at V and 15 bases at J, with 17 bases in the middle. Germline-derived CDR1 and CDR2 are MNHEY and SMNVEV (reference sequence). This CDR3 reads CASSGQVGLWFF. The CDR3 DNA sequence: TGTGCCAGCAGTGGGCAGGTTGGACTGTGGTTCTTC.